Following are 8 T cell receptor beta chains from one sample sequenced in a study of cytomegalovirus exposure and HLA in healthy donors. This table comes from immunoSEQ multiplex PCR, and its TCRdb copy is limited to in-frame clones, with some not included. The sample lists about 140,000 clones; approximately 84% were seen once. Sequenced sample: PBMCs. The origin of the receptors is a man in his thirties or forties in good health and CMV-seropositive.

The gene calls are TRBV4-1 and TRBJ2-7; 7 positions match TRBD1. The CDR3 consists of 18 residues. V lost 1 base, J lost 1 base, and 13 bases stayed unmatched. Germline V lookup: CDR1 MGHRA, CDR2 YSYEKL. The DNA of the CDR3 is TGCGCCAGCAGCCAAGGCCACAAGGGCAGGGGGAAGTCCTACGAGCAGTACTTC. Its translation: CASSQGHKGRGKSYEQYF.

This chain uses TRBV19 with TRBJ1-2, with 7 nucleotides matching TRBD1. Unmatched junction bases numbered 3, after V lost 3 bases and J lost 5 bases. Germline values: CDR1 LNHDA, CDR2 SQIVND (reference sequence). The CDR3 loop spans 13 amino acids. CDR3 coding DNA: TGTGCCAGTAGTATCCCGGGACAGTATGGCTACACCTTC. This sequence encodes CASSIPGQYGYTF.

The gene calls are TRBV6-6 and TRBJ1-1; 8 positions agree with TRBD1. Unmatched junction bases numbered 4, after V lost 3 bases and J lost 4 bases. Germline V CDR1 and CDR2: MNHNY, SVGAGI (reference sequence). The CDR3 length is 14 residues. The CDR3 DNA follows: TGTGCCAGCAGTTATGGACAGGGTTCCACTGAAGCTTTCTTT. Translation gives CASSYGQGSTEAFF.

This chain joins TRBV28 and TRBJ2-2, with D perhaps TRBD2 (6 bases). V was pared by 5 bases and J by 5 bases, with 18 bases between. The CDR3 loop spans 16 amino acids. Germline V gene sequence: CDR1 MDHEN, CDR2 SYDVKM. The CDR3 coding sequence is TGTGCCAGCAGTGCCCCGACGCGGGGTCGGACCGGGGAGCTGTTTTTT. Translated, it gives CASSAPTRGRTGELFF.

V is TRBV13 and J is TRBJ2-2; D perhaps matches TRBD2 (5 bases). Germline CDR1 and CDR2: PRHDT and FYEKMQ (reference sequence). Trimming removed 2 bases at V and 4 bases at J, with 14 bases between. This CDR3 is 16 amino acids long. CDR3 bases: TGTGCCAGCAGCTTACGCCGCGGGCCAGGCACCGGGGAGCTGTTTTTT. Translating it yields CASSLRRGPGTGELFF.

The gene calls are TRBV10-3 and TRBJ1-2; D may be TRBD1 (5 bases). Trimming removed 0 bases from V and 8 bases from J, with 10 bases in between. Germline-derived CDR1 and CDR2 are ENHRY and SYGVKD. This CDR3 is built from 13 residues. Here the CDR3 DNA reads TGTGCCATCAGTGAGTCCGGGGGGAGCGGCTACACCTTC. Encoded protein: CAISESGGSGYTF.

The CDR3 is CASSPSLRGGRETQYF. As DNA, the CDR3 is TGTGCCAGCAGCCCCTCCCTGCGGGGGGGAAGAGAGACCCAGTACTTC. V usage is TRBV7-8 and J usage is TRBJ2-5; 9 bases match TRBD2. Germline CDR1 and CDR2: SGHVS and FQNEAQ. The trim removed 5 bases at V and 4 bases at J, leaving 11 bases unmatched. The CDR3 totals 16 residues.

The rearrangement uses TRBV30 and TRBJ2-7; 7 nucleotides line up with TRBD2. V lost 3 bases and J lost 3; bases outside the gene matches: 11. This CDR3 comprises 15 residues. Germline CDR1 is GTSNPN and CDR2 is SVGIG (reference sequence). CDR3 coding DNA: TGTGCCTGGAGGGACGGACTAGGAGGTTTCTACGAGCAGTACTTC. Protein: CAWRDGLGGFYEQYF.